This T cell receptor (beta chain) was recovered during a study of blood T cell repertoires in COVID-19. Profiled with immunoSEQ multiplex PCR; TCRdb holds only in-frame clones, not every one. The table has under 250,000 clones, around nine tenths seen once. Germline values: CDR1 MNHNS, CDR2 SASEGT. V shed 3 bases and J shed 1 base, with 12 bases lying between them. The CDR3 runs to 15 residues. This clone was observed a single time. The clonotype was recovered from a woman aged 60 to 75 who had recovered from COVID-19. The sequenced material came from peripheral blood. The genes are TRBV6-1 and TRBJ1-1, with a possible D match to TRBD1 (5 bases). This CDR3 reads CASSDPGYENTEAFF. The CDR3 DNA is TGTGCCAGCAGTGACCCAGGGTACGAGAACACTGAAGCTTTCTTT.